This T cell receptor beta chain emerged from a study of T-cell reconstitution after alpha-beta-depleted transplantation in children (dated by TCRdb to 2016 to 2018). The study in broad terms: Using TCR repertoire profiling, the study followed T-cell immune reconstitution in a quantitative way in children after TCRalphabeta/CD19-depleted allogeneic hematopoietic cell transplantation.

The germline V gene (reference sequence) provides CDR1 DFQATT and CDR2 SNEGSKA. CDR3 length: 14 amino acids, cysteine to phenylalanine. CDR3 DNA is the only sequence kept; it has 42 bases, read in frame from the first base. As for this clonotype: This clone's antigen is unknown. The junction departs from the called germline gene at one end, perhaps through a read error.

Library preparation used PCR. The listed sequencing device is Illumina HiSeq 2500. TCR libraries were prepared with molecular barcoding, using unique molecular identifiers to normalize TCRbeta repertoire quantification. The public reads were run again by TCRdb, first through fastp at Q25 and then through MiXCR, and only productive beta chains were kept. Every entry covers one CDR3 protein and lists the most common genes and DNA from its rows. In this sample the table shows about 340,000 distinct CDR3 sequences, about 14% of which occur a single time. Jointly, the top ten make up 3.5% to 4.5% of the sample.

The sequence came from a human donor who donated a stem cell graft to a child with Fanconi anemia. The material sequenced was PBMCs, taken from the stem cell graft. The sequence is built from TRBV20-1 and TRBJ2-2; tentative D gene TRBD1, with 6 bases matching. The CDR3 region has the sequence CSASYRAGTRELFF. The nucleotides read TGCAGTGCTAGCTACAGGGCGGGCACCAGGGAGCTGTTTTTT.